This T cell receptor (beta chain) was found in a study of T cell responses to AZD1222 COVID-19 vaccine. Study-level findings and limits: The study found vaccine-associated CD4 TCRs spanning spike, dominant at 160-218 and 743-854.

The V end lost 0 bases, the J end lost 3 bases, and 9 bases lay between the germline ends. Germline CDR1 reads LGHNA; CDR2 reads YSLEER. The CDR3 extends over 14 amino acids. Concerning this clone itself: Antigen specificity is unknown.

The table came from immunoSEQ multiplex PCR; TCRdb's copy has only in-frame clones and leaves some out. The profile shows approximately 160,000 clones, around 94% of them singletons. This TCR was sampled from an adult in good health. The material was peripheral blood, obtained on day 0 of AZD1222 vaccination. The J gene is TRBJ2-7, the V gene TRBV4-3; D might be TRBD1 (5 bases). The chain's CDR3 is CASSQDGAFYEQYF. The CDR3 DNA follows: TGCGCCAGCAGCCAAGATGGGGCATTCTACGAGCAGTACTTC.